The rows below give T cell receptor beta chains drawn from one sample of a study of T cell changes during pregnancy in multiple sclerosis. TCRdb's table, derived via immunoSEQ multiplex PCR, lists solely in-frame clones and lacks some. The sample shows about 42,000 clones, 84% of them seen only once. Sequencing was performed on CD4+ T cells from peripheral blood mononuclear cells, taken before pregnancy. The receptors stem from a female donor with multiple sclerosis, enrolled in a pregnancy study. Both conserved end residues are part of each CDR3. A D gene is named only where the DNA matches it firmly. The size entry is marked missing in some rows and otherwise reads once, few, many or a size class.

j_call v_call clone_size d_call cdr3_nt cdr3_aa
TRBJ2-1 TRBV7-3 . . TGTGCCAGCAGCCGGCAGGGCAATGAGCAGTTCTTC CASSRQGNEQFF
TRBJ1-2 TRBV2 . TRBD1 TGTGCCAGCAGCCCTGACAGGGGGAAGTATTCTGACTATGGCTACACCTTC CASSPDRGKYSDYGYTF
TRBJ2-3 TRBV4-3 . . TGCGCCAGCAGCCAAGATCGGTTTGCAGGGGCCCGGGGGGACATCACAGATACGCAGTATTTT CASSQDRFAGARGDITDTQYF
TRBJ1-2 TRBV5-1 once . TGCGCCAGCAGTCTCCCGGGCTCCAGGGTGGGCTACACCTTC CASSLPGSRVGYTF
TRBJ2-1 TRBV30 . TRBD1 TGTGCCTGGAGCGATATCACCTACAGGGGGTCCTTCAATGAGCAGTTCTTC CAWSDITYRGSFNEQFF
TRBJ1-2 TRBV4-2 . TRBD1 TGTGCCAGCAGCCAAACTGACAGGGGTGGAGGCTACACCTTC CASSQTDRGGGYTF
TRBJ1-1 TRBV5-1 . TRBD1 TGCGCCAGCAGCTCAGGGACAGGGGCCACTGAAGCTTTCTTT CASSSGTGATEAFF
TRBJ1-2 TRBV7-9 many . TGTGCCAGCAGCTTGAAAGGCGGTAATGGCTACACCTTC CASSLKGGNGYTF
TRBJ2-7 TRBV6-1 . TRBD2 TGTGCCAGCATAACCAGCGGGGTCTCCTACGAGCAGTACTTC CASITSGVSYEQYF
TRBJ1-2 TRBV7-2 once . TGTGCCAGCAGCTTAGGGGAGGGAATCTATGGCTACACCTTC CASSLGEGIYGYTF
TRBJ2-3 TRBV5-1 . TRBD2 TGCGCCAGCAGCCATCGGGAGGGGGGCACAGATACGCAGTATTTT CASSHREGGTDTQYF
TRBJ2-2 TRBV19 . TRBD1 TGTGCCAGCAATTCGGGACAGGGTGACACCGGGGAGCTGTTTTTT CASNSGQGDTGELFF
TRBJ2-7 TRBV10-2 . TRBD2 TGCGCCAGCCTTAGCGGGAGCACCGCCTACGAGCAGTACTTC CASLSGSTAYEQYF
TRBJ2-2 TRBV19 . . TGTGCCAGTAGTTCCCCCGGAGAGAACACCGGGGAGCTGTTTTTT CASSSPGENTGELFF
TRBJ2-1 TRBV11-3 . TRBD2 TGTGCCAGCAGCTTCACCGGGACTAGTTACAATGAGCAGTTCTTC CASSFTGTSYNEQFF
TRBJ2-7 TRBV30 . . TGTGCCTGGGCCCGAGGCGGTCACGAGCAGTACTTC CAWARGGHEQYF
TRBJ1-1 TRBV19 once TRBD1 TGTGCCAGTAGTTCCGGGACAGGGGGGACTGAAGCTTTCTTT CASSSGTGGTEAFF
TRBJ1-3 TRBV29-1 few TRBD1 TGCAGCGTTAGTACAGGGGCTCTCTCTGGAAACACCATATATTTT CSVSTGALSGNTIYF
TRBJ2-7 TRBV30 . TRBD1 TGTGCCTGGAGTGAAGGGACAGGAAACGAGCAGTACTTC CAWSEGTGNEQYF
TRBJ1-1 TRBV11-1 . . TGTGCCAGCAGCCGTCATCGCGACACTGAAGCTTTCTTT CASSRHRDTEAFF
TRBJ2-1 TRBV7-2 . TRBD1 TGTGCCAGCAGGGAGGACAGGGGAATCGAGTTCTTC CASREDRGIEFF
TRBJ2-7 TRBV6-5 . TRBD2 TGTGCCAGCAGTTACGGCGGGGGAGACCCCTACGAGCAGTACTTC CASSYGGGDPYEQYF
TRBJ2-7 TRBV5-4 . TRBD2 TGTGCCAGCAGCATCGGACTAGCGGGAGGGCCGGGGATTTACGAGCAGTACTTC CASSIGLAGGPGIYEQYF
TRBJ2-7 TRBV13 few TRBD1 TGTGCCAGCAGCCCTTCGGACAGGGATTCTTACGAGCAGTACTTC CASSPSDRDSYEQYF
TRBJ2-3 TRBV10-3 . . TGTGCCATCAAAGGGGCCTTTAGCACAGATACGCAGTATTTT CAIKGAFSTDTQYF
TRBJ2-5 TRBV6-5 . TRBD2 TGTGCCAGCAAAAGCACTAGCGGGAGGAAGACCCAGTACTTC CASKSTSGRKTQYF
TRBJ1-5 TRBV7-2 . . TGTGCCAGCAGCCCCCCCGGGGGCAATCAGCCCCAGCATTTT CASSPPGGNQPQHF
TRBJ1-3 TRBV10-3 . TRBD1 TGTGCCATCAGAACCACAGGGGCAGGAAACACCATATATTTT CAIRTTGAGNTIYF
TRBJ2-7 TRBV4-1 . TRBD2 TGCGCCAGCAGCAAAGACACCTTTCTAGCGGCTACCTACGAGCAGTACTTC CASSKDTFLAATYEQYF
TRBJ2-7 TRBV7-2 once TRBD2 TGTGCCAGCAGCTTAGACCAGCGGGGGCGAGGCGAGCAGTACTTC CASSLDQRGRGEQYF
TRBJ1-2 TRBV4-3 few . TGCGCCAGCAGCCAAGATGCTACAACAGGAGGGAACTATGGCTACACCTTC CASSQDATTGGNYGYTF
TRBJ1-2 TRBV30 . . TGTGCCTGGAGTTCTCTCCGGACAGCCTTTAACTATGGCTACACCTTC CAWSSLRTAFNYGYTF
TRBJ1-2 TRBV6-1 . . TGTGCCAGCAGGAGGTTAGGGGCCTCTGGCTACACCTTC CASRRLGASGYTF
TRBJ2-7 TRBV10-2 . TRBD1 TGCGCCAGCAGTGAGGTTCGGGGACAGGGTAGCTACGAGCAGTACTTC CASSEVRGQGSYEQYF
TRBJ1-3 TRBV25-1 . . TGTGCCAGCAGTGAAGTCGCAGGGCCTGGAAACACCATATATTTT CASSEVAGPGNTIYF
TRBJ2-7 TRBV7-2 . . TGTGCCAGCAGCCAAGACTATCGGTCCTACGAGCAGTACTTC CASSQDYRSYEQYF
TRBJ1-5 TRBV5-1 . . TGCGCCAGCAGCTCCCAGGGGAATAGCAATCAGCCCCAGCATTTT CASSSQGNSNQPQHF
TRBJ1-1 TRBV19 . . TGTGCCAGTAGTATATGGGGGGTGAACACTGAAGCTTTCTTT CASSIWGVNTEAFF
TRBJ2-1 TRBV19 . TRBD2 TGTGCCAGTAGTATCGGGGCGGGGGGCCGCCTTTCTTACAATGAGCAGTTCTTC CASSIGAGGRLSYNEQFF
TRBJ1-1 TRBV7-9 . . TGTGCCAGCAGCCCCGACACTGAAGCTTTCTTT CASSPDTEAFF
TRBJ1-2 TRBV7-9 once TRBD1 TGTGCCAGCAGTTCCCAACGTAACAGGGGGCATAACTATGGCTACACCTTC CASSSQRNRGHNYGYTF
TRBJ2-2 TRBV7-3 . TRBD1 TGTGCCAGCAGCTTACAGGGGGCCGGGGAGCTGTTTTTT CASSLQGAGELFF
TRBJ1-5 TRBV19 . TRBD1 TGTGCCAGTAGTGGGACAGGGGGCAATCAGCCCCAGCATTTT CASSGTGGNQPQHF
TRBJ2-5 TRBV19 few TRBD2 TGTGCCAGTCGGTCGGGGGGGGCTGGGGAGACCCAGTACTTC CASRSGGAGETQYF
TRBJ1-2 TRBV27 . . TGTGCCAGCAGTTTCAAGGCCCTAGGCCTAAACTATGGCTACACCTTC CASSFKALGLNYGYTF
TRBJ2-3 TRBV2 . TRBD2 TGTGCCAGCAGTGGGGGGACTAGCGGGGCTAGCACAGATACGCAGTATTTT CASSGGTSGASTDTQYF
TRBJ1-1 TRBV7-2 . . TGTGCCAGCAGGAAGTTGTCGGGCACTGAAGCTTTCTTT CASRKLSGTEAFF
TRBJ1-4 TRBV19 . TRBD1 TGTGCCACACAACCCCGGGACAGAGGCGAAAAACTGTTTTTT CATQPRDRGEKLFF
TRBJ2-1 TRBV15 . . TGTGCCACCAGCAGAGATCTGAGCGTCATTTCCTACAATGAGCAGTTCTTC CATSRDLSVISYNEQFF
TRBJ2-2 TRBV18 . TRBD2 TGTGCCAGCTCACCACGTACTAGCGGGTTTGTCGGGGAGCTGTTTTTT CASSPRTSGFVGELFF
TRBJ2-2 TRBV9 . TRBD2 TGTGCCAGCGGGACTAGCGGGGCCAACACCGGGGAGCTGTTTTTT CASGTSGANTGELFF
TRBJ2-2 TRBV7-3 . TRBD1 TGTGCCAGCAGCCGGCAGGGGGCCGGGGAGCTGTTTTTT CASSRQGAGELFF
TRBJ2-3 TRBV7-2 . . TGTGCCAGCAGCTTATGGGTCGGAGCGGAGGGGACAGATACGCAGTATTTT CASSLWVGAEGTDTQYF
TRBJ1-4 TRBV6-1 . TRBD1 TGTGCCAGCAGCCGGACAGGGGTGCTTGAAAAACTGTTTTTT CASSRTGVLEKLFF
TRBJ1-2 TRBV5-4 . TRBD1 TGTGCCAGCAGCCCCGGCGGGACAGGGGGCGAGGGTGGCTACACCTTC CASSPGGTGGEGGYTF
TRBJ1-1 TRBV7-6 many . TGTGCCAGCAGCCACGTCCAGGAACTGAACACTGAAGCTTTCTTT CASSHVQELNTEAFF
TRBJ2-3 TRBV5-4 . TRBD2 TGTGCCAGCAGCTCGGCGGGGGGATTAACAGATACGCAGTATTTT CASSSAGGLTDTQYF